The clone carrying this T cell receptor beta chain was seen many times. Its antigen is unknown. The authors deemed Graves' hyperthyroidism stable absent ophthalmopathy progression within 18 months. These data originate in a study of T cells in Graves' hyperthyroidism and ophthalmopathy. Whole-study results and caveats: Model output signaled ophthalmopathy a median roughly 6 months ahead of onset.

Losses at the gene ends were 6 bases for V and 3 bases for J; bases not matched to a gene: 3. This CDR3 contains 17 residues. RNA transcripts were the template for amplifying TCR beta CDR3 regions. Primed by the HTBI set, a first-round RT-PCR was run on the TCR CDR3. MiXCR, run by TCRdb on the multiplex PCR reads, gives a single entry per CDR3 protein. The repertoire holds roughly 700,000 distinct CDR3 sequences, around 40% seen once, with less than 35% in the top ten. The TCR comes from a woman in her thirties or forties with Graves' hyperthyroidism. The sequencing sample was made of blood. The chain has TRBV12-3 or TRBV12-4 and TRBJ2-6; TRBD2 agrees at 15 bases. This CDR3 reads CASRGLAGGNGANVLTF. Here the CDR3 DNA reads TGTGCCAGCAGAGGACTAGCGGGAGGGAATGGGGCCAACGTCCTGACTTTC.